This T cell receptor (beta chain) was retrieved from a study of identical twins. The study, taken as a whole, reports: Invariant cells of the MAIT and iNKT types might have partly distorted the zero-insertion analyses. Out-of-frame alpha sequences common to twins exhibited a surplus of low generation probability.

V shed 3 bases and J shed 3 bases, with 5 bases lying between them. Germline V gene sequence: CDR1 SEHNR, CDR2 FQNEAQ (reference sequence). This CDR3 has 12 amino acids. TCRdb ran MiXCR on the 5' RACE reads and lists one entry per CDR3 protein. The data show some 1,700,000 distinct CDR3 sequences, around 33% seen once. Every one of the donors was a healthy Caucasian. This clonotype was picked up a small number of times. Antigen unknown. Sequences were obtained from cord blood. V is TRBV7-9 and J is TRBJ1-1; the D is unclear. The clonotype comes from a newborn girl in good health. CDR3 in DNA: TGTGCCAGCAGCTTCCAGGACACTGAAGCTTTCTTT. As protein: CASSFQDTEAFF.